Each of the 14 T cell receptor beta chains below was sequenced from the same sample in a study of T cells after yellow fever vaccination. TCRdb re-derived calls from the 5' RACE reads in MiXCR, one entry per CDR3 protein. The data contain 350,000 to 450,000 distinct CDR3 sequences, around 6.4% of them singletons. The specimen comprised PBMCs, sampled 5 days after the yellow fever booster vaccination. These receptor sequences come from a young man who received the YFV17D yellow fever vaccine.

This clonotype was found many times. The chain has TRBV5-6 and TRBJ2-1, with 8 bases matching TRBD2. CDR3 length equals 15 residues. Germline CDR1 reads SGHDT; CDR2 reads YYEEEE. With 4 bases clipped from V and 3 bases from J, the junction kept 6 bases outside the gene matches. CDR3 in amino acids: CASSLGLGVYNEQFF. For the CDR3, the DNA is TGTGCCAGCAGCCTGGGACTAGGGGTCTACAATGAGCAGTTCTTC.

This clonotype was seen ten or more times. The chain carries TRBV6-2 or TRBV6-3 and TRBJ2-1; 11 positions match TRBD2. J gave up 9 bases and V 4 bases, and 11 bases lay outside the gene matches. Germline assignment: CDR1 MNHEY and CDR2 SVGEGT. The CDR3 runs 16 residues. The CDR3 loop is CASSLLAGVLVREQFF. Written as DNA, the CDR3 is TGTGCCAGCAGTTTACTAGCGGGAGTTTTGGTCCGTGAGCAGTTCTTC.

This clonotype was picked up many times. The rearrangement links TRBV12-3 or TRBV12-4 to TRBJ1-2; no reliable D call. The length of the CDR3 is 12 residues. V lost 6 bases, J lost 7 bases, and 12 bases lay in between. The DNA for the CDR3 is TGTGCCAGCAGCCTGGGGTCGGGTGGCTACACCTTC. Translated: CASSLGSGGYTF.

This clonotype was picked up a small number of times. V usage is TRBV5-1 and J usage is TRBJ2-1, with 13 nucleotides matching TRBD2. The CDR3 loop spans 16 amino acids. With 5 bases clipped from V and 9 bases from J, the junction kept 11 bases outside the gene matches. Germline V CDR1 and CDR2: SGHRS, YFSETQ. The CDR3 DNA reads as TGCGCCAGCAGTTCCTGGACTAGCGGGAGTTTAGGTGAGCAGTTCTTC. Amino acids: CASSSWTSGSLGEQFF.

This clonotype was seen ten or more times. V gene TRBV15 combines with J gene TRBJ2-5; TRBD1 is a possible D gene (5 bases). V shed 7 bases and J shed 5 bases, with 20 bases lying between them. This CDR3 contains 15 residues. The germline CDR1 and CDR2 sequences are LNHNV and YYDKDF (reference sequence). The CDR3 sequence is CATKGWAGSGETQYF. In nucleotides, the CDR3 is TGTGCCACCAAGGGGTGGGCAGGGTCGGGTGAGACCCAGTACTTC.

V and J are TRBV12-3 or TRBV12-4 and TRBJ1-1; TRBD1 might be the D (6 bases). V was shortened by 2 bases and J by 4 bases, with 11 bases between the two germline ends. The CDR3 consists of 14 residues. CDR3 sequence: CASSLRGVGTEAFF. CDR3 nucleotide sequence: TGTGCCAGCAGTTTAAGGGGGGTTGGCACTGAAGCTTTCTTT.

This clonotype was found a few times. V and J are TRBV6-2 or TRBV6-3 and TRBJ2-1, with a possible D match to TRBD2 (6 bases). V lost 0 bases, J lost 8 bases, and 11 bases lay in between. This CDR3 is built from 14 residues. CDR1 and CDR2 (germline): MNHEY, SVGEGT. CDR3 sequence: CASSYSSGRYEQFF. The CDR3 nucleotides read TGTGCCAGCAGTTACTCGTCAGGGAGGTATGAGCAGTTCTTC.

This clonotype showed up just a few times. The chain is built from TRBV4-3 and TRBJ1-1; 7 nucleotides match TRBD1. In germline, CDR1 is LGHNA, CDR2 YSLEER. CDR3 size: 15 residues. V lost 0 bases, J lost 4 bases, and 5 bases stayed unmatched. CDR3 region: CASSQDLGGVTEAFF. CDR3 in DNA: TGCGCCAGCAGCCAAGATTTAGGGGGCGTCACTGAAGCTTTCTTT.

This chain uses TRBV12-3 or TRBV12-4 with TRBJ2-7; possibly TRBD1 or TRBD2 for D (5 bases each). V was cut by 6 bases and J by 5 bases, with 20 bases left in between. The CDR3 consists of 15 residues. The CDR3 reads CASSPRDLLEDEQYF. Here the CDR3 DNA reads TGTGCCAGCAGCCCCAGGGACCTACTAGAAGACGAGCAGTACTTC.

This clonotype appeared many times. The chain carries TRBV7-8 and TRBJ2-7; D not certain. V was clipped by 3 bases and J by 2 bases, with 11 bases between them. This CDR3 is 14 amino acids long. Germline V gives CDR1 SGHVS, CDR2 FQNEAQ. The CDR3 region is CASSLVYETYEQYF. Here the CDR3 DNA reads TGTGCCAGCAGCTTGGTGTATGAGACCTACGAGCAGTACTTC.

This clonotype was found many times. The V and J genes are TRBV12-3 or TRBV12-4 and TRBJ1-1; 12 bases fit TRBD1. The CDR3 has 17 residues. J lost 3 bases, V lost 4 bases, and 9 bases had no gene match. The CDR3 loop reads CASSYGTGGRSYTEAFF. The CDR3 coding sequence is TGTGCCAGCAGTTACGGGACAGGGGGCCGGTCGTACACTGAAGCTTTCTTT.

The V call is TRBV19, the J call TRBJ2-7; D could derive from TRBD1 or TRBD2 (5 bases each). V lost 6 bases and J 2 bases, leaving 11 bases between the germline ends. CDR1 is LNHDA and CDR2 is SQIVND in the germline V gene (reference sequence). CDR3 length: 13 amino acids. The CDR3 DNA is TGTGCCAGTAGAGGGCCGGGACCCTACGAGCAGTACTTC. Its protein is CASRGPGPYEQYF.

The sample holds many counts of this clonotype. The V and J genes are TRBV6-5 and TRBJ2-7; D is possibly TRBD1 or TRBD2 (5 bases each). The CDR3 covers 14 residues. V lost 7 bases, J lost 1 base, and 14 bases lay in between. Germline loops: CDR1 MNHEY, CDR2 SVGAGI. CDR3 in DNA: TGTGCCAGCATGCTGAGGGGAGCTTCCTACGAGCAGTACTTC. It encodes CASMLRGASYEQYF.

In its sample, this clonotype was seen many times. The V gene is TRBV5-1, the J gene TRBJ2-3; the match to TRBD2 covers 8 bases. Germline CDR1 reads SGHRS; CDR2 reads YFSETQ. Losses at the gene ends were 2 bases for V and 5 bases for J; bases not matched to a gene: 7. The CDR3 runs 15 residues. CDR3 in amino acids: CASSFKAGAEDTQYF. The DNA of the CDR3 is TGCGCCAGCAGCTTTAAAGCGGGAGCAGAAGATACGCAGTATTTT.